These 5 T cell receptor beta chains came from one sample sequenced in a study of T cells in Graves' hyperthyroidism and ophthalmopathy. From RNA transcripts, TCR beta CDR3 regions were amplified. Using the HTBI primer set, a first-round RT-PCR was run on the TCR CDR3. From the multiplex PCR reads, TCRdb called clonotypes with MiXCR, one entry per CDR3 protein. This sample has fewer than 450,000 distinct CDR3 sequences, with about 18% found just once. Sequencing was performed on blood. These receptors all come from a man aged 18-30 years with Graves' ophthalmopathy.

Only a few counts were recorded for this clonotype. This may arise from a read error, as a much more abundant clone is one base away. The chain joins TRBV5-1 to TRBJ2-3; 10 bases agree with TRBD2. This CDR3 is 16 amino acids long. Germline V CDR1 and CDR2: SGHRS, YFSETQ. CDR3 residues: CASSLQPSGGTGTQYF. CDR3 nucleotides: TGCGCCAGCAGCCTTCAGCCTAGCGGGGGAACAGGTACGCAGTATTTT.

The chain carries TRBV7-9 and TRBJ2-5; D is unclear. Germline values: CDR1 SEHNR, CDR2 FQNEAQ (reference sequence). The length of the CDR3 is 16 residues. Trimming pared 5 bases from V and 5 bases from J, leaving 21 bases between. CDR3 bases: TGTGCCAGCAGCGGAACCCTCAGGAGCCCCTCCGAGACCCAGTACTTC. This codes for CASSGTLRSPSETQYF.

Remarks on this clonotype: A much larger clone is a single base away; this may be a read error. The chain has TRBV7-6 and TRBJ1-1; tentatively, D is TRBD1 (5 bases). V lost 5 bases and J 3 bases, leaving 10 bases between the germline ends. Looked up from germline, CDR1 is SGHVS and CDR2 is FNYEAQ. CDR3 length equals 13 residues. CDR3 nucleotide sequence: TGTGCCAGCAGCCCAGGGTGGTACACTGAAGCTTTCTTT. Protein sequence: CASSPGWYTEAFF. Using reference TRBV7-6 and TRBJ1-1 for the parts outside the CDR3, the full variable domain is GAGVSQSPRYKVTKRGQDVALRCDPISGHVSLYWYRQALGQGPEFLTYFNYEAQQDKSGLPNDRFSAERPEGSISTLTIQRTEQRDSAMYRCASSPGWYTEAFFGQGTRLTVV.

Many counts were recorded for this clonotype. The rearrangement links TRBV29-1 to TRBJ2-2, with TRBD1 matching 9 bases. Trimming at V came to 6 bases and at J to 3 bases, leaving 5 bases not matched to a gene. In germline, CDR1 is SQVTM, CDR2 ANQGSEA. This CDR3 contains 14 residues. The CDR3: CSVYRDRDTGELFF. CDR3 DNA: TGCAGCGTATACCGGGACAGGGACACCGGGGAGCTGTTTTTT.

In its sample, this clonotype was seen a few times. CDR3: CASSQLFTGELFF. CDR3 bases: TGCGCCAGCAGCCAACTGTTCACCGGGGAGCTGTTTTTT. The chain uses TRBV4-1 and TRBJ2-2; D is undetermined. V shed 2 bases and J shed 4 bases, with 5 bases lying between them. The CDR3 runs 13 residues. Germline V gives CDR1 MGHRA, CDR2 YSYEKL.